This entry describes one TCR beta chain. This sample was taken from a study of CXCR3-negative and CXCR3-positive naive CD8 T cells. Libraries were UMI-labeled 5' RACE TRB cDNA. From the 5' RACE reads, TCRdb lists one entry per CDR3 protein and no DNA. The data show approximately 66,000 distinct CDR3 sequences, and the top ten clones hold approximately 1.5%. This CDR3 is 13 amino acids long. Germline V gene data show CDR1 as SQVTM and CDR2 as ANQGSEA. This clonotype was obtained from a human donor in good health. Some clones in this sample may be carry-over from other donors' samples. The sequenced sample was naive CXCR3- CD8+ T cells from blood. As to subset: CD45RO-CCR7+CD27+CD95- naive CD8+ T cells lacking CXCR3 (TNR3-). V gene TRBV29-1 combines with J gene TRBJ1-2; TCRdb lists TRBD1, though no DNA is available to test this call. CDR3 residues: CSVADSMNYGYTF.